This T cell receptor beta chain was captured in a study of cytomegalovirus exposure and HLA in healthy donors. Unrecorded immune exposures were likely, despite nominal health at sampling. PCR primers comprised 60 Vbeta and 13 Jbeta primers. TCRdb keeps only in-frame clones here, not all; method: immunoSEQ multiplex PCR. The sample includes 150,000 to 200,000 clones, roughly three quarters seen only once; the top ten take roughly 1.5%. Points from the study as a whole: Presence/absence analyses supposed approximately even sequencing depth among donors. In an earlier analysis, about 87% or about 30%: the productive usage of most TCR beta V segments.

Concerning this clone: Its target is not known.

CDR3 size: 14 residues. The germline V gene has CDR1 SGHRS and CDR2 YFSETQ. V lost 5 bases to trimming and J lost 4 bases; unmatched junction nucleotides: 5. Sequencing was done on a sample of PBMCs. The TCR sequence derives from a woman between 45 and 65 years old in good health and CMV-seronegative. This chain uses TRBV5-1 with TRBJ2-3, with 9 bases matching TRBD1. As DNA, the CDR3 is TGCGCCAGCAGTCGACAGGGGGTTTCAGATACGCAGTATTTT. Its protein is CASSRQGVSDTQYF. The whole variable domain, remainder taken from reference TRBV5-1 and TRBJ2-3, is KAGVTQTPRYLIKTRGQQVTLSCSPISGHRSVSWYQQTPGQGLQFLFEYFSETQRNKGNFPGRFSGRQFSNSRSEMNVSTLELGDSALYLCASSRQGVSDTQYFGPGTRLTVL.